This record concerns one TCR beta chain sequence. This entry is derived from a study of blood T cell repertoires in COVID-19. Trimming removed 5 bases from V and 0 bases from J, with 15 bases in between. Germline V lookup: CDR1 SGHTA, CDR2 FQGNSA. The CDR3 runs 16 residues. In the original workflow: Researchers report that nucleated cell counts were estimated from reference gene primer amplification. Profiling relied on immunoSEQ multiplex PCR, and the TCRdb table lists in-frame clones only, not all of them. That table gives V, J and clone size, and the DNA gave D and trimming. Among approximately 500,000 clones listed, 70% to 90% were seen once.

The sample comprised PBMCs or T cells enriched from blood (not recorded which). This chain joins TRBV7-2 and TRBJ2-3, with D perhaps matching TRBD1 (5 bases). The sequence was collected from a middle-aged woman who had recovered from COVID-19. The CDR3 DNA reads as TGTGCCAGCAGCGGCTCCAGGGCTTCTAGCACAGATACGCAGTATTTT. Residues: CASSGSRASSTDTQYF.